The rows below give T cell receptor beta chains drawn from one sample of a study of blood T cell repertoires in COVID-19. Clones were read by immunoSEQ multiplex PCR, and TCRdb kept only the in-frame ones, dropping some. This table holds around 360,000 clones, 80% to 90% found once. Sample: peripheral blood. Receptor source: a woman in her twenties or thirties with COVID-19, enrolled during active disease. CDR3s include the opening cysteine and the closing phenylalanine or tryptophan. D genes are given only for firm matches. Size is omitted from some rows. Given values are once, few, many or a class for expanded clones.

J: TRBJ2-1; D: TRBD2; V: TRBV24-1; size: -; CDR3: CATSDPTPLAGDFNEQFF; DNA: TGTGCCACCAGTGATCCGACCCCCCTGGCGGGAGACTTCAATGAGCAGTTCTTC
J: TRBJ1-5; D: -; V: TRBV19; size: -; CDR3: CASSMGWGRRQPQHF; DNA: TGTGCCAGTAGTATGGGTTGGGGGCGGAGGCAGCCCCAGCATTTT
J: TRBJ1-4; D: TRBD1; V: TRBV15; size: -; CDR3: CATSREPGQLNEKLFF; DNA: TGTGCCACCAGCAGAGAACCGGGACAGCTTAATGAAAAACTGTTTTTT
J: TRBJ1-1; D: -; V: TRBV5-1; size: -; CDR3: CASSLALGEGTEAFF; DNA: TGCGCCAGCAGCTTGGCCTTGGGAGAGGGCACTGAAGCTTTCTTT
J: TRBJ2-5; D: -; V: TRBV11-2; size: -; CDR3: CASSLDPGRETQYF; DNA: TGTGCCAGCAGCTTAGACCCAGGGCGAGAGACCCAGTACTTC
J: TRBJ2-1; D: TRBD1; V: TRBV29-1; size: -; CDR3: CSVRTGYNEQFF; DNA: TGCAGCGTCAGGACAGGCTACAATGAGCAGTTCTTC
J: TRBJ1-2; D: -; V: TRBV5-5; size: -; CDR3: CASGRGIEGYTF; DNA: TGTGCCAGCGGTAGGGGGATTGAGGGCTACACCTTC
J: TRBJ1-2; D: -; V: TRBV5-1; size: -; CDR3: CASSDTRTVDYGYTF; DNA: TGCGCCAGCAGCGATACCCGGACAGTGGACTATGGCTACACCTTC
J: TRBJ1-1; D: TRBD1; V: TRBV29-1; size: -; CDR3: CSVEARDRGRLMNTEAFF; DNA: TGCAGCGTTGAAGCCCGGGACAGGGGGCGTCTTATGAACACTGAAGCTTTCTTT
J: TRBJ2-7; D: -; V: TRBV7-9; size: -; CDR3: CASSFGQSYYEQYF; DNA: TGTGCCAGCAGCTTCGGACAGTCCTACTACGAGCAGTACTTC
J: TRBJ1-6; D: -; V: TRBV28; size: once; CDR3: CASSPRQRVNSPLHF; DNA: TGTGCCAGCAGTCCCCGACAGAGAGTTAATTCACCCCTCCACTTT
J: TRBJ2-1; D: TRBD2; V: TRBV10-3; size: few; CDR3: CAISDRTSSNEQFF; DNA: TGTGCCATCAGTGACAGGACTAGCAGCAATGAGCAGTTCTTC
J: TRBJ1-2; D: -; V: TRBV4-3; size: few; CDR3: CASSQNGLRGYTF; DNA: TGCGCCAGCAGCCAAAACGGACTCCGTGGCTACACCTTC
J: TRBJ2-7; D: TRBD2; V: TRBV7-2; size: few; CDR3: CASSSRTSGAISYEQYF; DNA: TGTGCCAGCAGCTCCCGGACTAGCGGCGCTATCTCCTACGAGCAGTACTTC
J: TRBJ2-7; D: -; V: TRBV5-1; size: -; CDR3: CASSLDGTPYEQYF; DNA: TGCGCCAGCAGCTTGGACGGGACTCCCTACGAGCAGTACTTC
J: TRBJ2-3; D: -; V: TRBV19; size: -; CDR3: CASAGGEDTQYF; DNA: TGTGCCAGTGCGGGCGGTGAAGATACGCAGTATTTT
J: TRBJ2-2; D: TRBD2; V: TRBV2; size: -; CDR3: CASSGASGRNTGELFF; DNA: TGTGCCAGCAGTGGGGCTAGCGGGAGAAACACCGGGGAGCTGTTTTTT
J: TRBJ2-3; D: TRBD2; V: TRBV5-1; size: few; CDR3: CASSRPRLAGGLTRTDTQYF; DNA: TGCGCCAGCAGCCGACCGCGACTAGCGGGAGGCCTCACCCGCACAGATACGCAGTATTTT
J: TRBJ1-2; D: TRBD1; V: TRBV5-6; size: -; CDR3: CASSSDRGGYGYTF; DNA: TGTGCCAGCAGCTCGGACAGGGGAGGGTATGGCTACACCTTC
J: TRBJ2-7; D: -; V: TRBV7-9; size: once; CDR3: CASSSRYEQYF; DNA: TGTGCCAGCAGCTCTCGCTACGAGCAGTACTTC
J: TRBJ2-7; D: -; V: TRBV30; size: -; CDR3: CAWSVGSYEQYF; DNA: TGTGCCTGGAGTGTCGGTAGCTACGAGCAGTACTTC
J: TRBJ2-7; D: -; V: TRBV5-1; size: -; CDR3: CASSLDSLYEQYF; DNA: TGCGCCAGCAGCTTGGATTCTCTCTACGAGCAGTACTTC
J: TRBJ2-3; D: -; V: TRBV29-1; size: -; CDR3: CSVEIELADTQYF; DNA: TGCAGCGTTGAAATCGAACTGGCAGATACGCAGTATTTT
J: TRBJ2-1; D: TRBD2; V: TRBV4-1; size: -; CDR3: CASSQDPSGASEQFF; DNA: TGCGCCAGCAGCCAAGACCCTAGCGGGGCCTCGGAGCAGTTCTTC
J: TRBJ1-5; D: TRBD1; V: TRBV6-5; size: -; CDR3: CASSQQGALEPQHF; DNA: TGTGCCAGCAGCCAACAGGGGGCCCTGGAGCCCCAGCATTTT
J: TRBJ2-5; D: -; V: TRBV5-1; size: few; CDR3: CASSLFKTETQYF; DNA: TGCGCCAGCAGCTTGTTTAAAACTGAGACCCAGTACTTC
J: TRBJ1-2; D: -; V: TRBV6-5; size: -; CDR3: CASSLGGGLDYGYTF; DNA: TGTGCCAGCAGCCTCGGGGGGGGCCTAGACTATGGCTACACCTTC
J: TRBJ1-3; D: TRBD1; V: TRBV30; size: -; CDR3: CAWSGTGDSLGGNTIYF; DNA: TGTGCCTGGAGCGGAACCGGGGACAGCTTAGGAGGAAACACCATATATTTT
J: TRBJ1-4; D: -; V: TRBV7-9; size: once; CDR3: CASSLTGATNEKLFF; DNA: TGTGCCAGCAGCTTAACGGGGGCAACTAATGAAAAACTGTTTTTT
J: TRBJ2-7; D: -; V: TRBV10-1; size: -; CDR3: CASSESLGARSYEQYF; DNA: TGCGCCAGCAGTGAGTCTCTGGGGGCGAGATCCTACGAGCAGTACTTC
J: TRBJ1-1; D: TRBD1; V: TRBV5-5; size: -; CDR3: CASSAHPGTGNTEAFF; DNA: TGTGCCAGCAGCGCCCACCCAGGGACAGGGAACACTGAAGCTTTCTTT
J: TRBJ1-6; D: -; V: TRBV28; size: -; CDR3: CASSFLTANSPLHF; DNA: TGTGCCAGCAGTTTTTTGACAGCTAATTCACCCCTCCACTTT
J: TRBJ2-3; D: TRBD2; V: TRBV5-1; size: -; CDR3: CASSLLSSGSYTDTQYF; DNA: TGCGCCAGCAGCTTGTTAAGTAGCGGGAGTTACACAGATACGCAGTATTTT
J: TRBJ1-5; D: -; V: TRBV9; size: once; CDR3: CASSVEGERGDQPQHF; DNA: TGTGCCAGCAGCGTAGAGGGTGAGCGCGGGGATCAGCCCCAGCATTTT
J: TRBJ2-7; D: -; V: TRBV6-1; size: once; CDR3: CASSEVREKQYF; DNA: TGTGCCAGCAGTGAAGTGAGGGAAAAGCAGTACTTC
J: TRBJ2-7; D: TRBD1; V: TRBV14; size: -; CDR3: CASSQGLTGAEQYF; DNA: TGTGCCAGCAGCCAAGGACTAACAGGGGCCGAGCAGTACTTC
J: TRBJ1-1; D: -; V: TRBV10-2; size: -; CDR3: CASSATQMNTEAFF; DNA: TGCGCCAGCAGTGCGACTCAAATGAACACTGAAGCTTTCTTT
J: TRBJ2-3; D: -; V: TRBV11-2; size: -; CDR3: CASSRYGDTQYF; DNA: TGTGCCAGCAGCCGTTACGGAGATACGCAGTATTTT
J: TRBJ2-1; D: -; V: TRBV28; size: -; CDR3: CASSLGLTPGHLSSYNEQFF; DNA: TGTGCCAGCAGTTTGGGCCTTACACCGGGACACCTTAGCTCCTACAATGAGCAGTTCTTC
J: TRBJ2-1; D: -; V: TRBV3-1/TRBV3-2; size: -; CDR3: CASTRDYNEQFF; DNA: TGTGCCAGCACCCGGGATTACAATGAGCAGTTCTTC
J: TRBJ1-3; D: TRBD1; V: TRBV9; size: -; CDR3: CASSEGTGDLPGNTIYF; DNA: TGTGCCAGCAGCGAGGGGACAGGGGACTTGCCTGGAAACACCATATATTTT
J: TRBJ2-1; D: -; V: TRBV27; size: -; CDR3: CASSHPGYQQFF; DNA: TGTGCCAGCAGTCACCCCGGGTACCAGCAGTTCTTC
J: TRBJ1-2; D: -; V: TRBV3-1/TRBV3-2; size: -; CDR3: CASSPGHGGGYTF; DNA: TGTGCCAGCAGCCCCGGACACGGTGGAGGCTACACCTTC
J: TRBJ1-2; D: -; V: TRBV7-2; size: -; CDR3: CASSFQGPDPVTF; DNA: TGTGCCAGCAGCTTTCAGGGGCCAGACCCTGTCACCTTC